The 16 T cell receptor beta chains in this list originate from one sample, sequenced in a study of blood T cell repertoires in COVID-19. Assay used: immunoSEQ multiplex PCR; TCRdb lists only in-frame clones, some missing. The sample includes under 250,000 clones, around four fifths of them seen just once. The sample comprised PBMCs or T cells enriched from blood (not recorded which). These receptors were obtained from a woman in her 50s who had been exposed to COVID-19.

The CDR3 sequence: CSVEADFPPGGTEAFF. For the CDR3, the DNA is TGCAGCGTTGAGGCGGACTTTCCCCCGGGTGGGACTGAAGCTTTCTTT. The chain carries TRBV29-1 and TRBJ1-1; no clear D gene. The V gene's germline CDR1 is SQVTM and CDR2 ANQGSEA. CDR3 length equals 16 residues. Trimming removed 3 bases from V and 5 bases from J, with 22 bases in between.

The chain combines TRBV10-3 with TRBJ2-3; D might be TRBD1 (6 bases). Germline lookup yields CDR1 ENHRY and CDR2 SYGVKD. With 6 bases removed from V and 2 bases from J, the gap between germline ends came to 12 bases. This CDR3 is 14 amino acids long. The CDR3 DNA is TGTGCCATCAGAGGGACAAATCCCACAGATACGCAGTATTTT. This gives the protein CAIRGTNPTDTQYF.

The CDR3 reads CASSPRTVSYEQYF. The CDR3 DNA reads as TGTGCCAGCAGCCCTAGGACAGTCTCCTACGAGCAGTACTTC. The rearrangement uses TRBV5-5 and TRBJ2-7; maybe TRBD1 (6 bases). The germline gives CDR1 SGHKS, CDR2 YYEKEE (reference sequence). The ends were cut back, 4 bases at V and 0 bases at J, with 11 bases in the middle. The CDR3 consists of 14 residues.

J is TRBJ2-7 and V is TRBV6-5; D is possibly TRBD1 (6 bases). V lost 5 bases and J lost 2, with 16 bases in between. CDR1 MNHEY and CDR2 SVGAGI come from the germline V gene. The CDR3 is 15 amino acids. In nucleotides, the CDR3 is TGTGCCAGCAGTATAGGGGGACCGAAAGCCTACGAGCAGTACTTC. Its protein product is CASSIGGPKAYEQYF.

The rearrangement joins TRBV5-1 to TRBJ1-1; no clear D. Germline V gene sequence: CDR1 SGHRS, CDR2 YFSETQ. The CDR3 runs 16 residues. V lost 0 bases and J 0 bases, leaving 12 bases between the germline ends. The DNA for the CDR3 is TGCGCCAGCAGCTTGGGGGCAGGCCTCATGAACACTGAAGCTTTCTTT. Protein product: CASSLGAGLMNTEAFF.

In its sample, this clone was seen once. The gene calls are TRBV5-4 and TRBJ1-1, with 9 bases matching TRBD1. The CDR3 runs to 11 residues. CDR1 SGHNT and CDR2 YYREEE come from the germline V gene (reference sequence). The J segment lost 5 bases and the V segment lost 10 bases, leaving 3 bases of the junction unmatched. The CDR3 sequence: CAWGTGTEAFF. The CDR3 region has the DNA TGTGCCTGGGGGACAGGGACTGAAGCTTTCTTT.

The chain combines TRBV7-2 with TRBJ1-6; 9 bases are shared with TRBD1. Germline V gives CDR1 SGHTA, CDR2 FQGNSA. The CDR3 consists of 18 residues. With 4 bases clipped from V and 0 bases from J, the junction kept 7 bases outside the gene matches. CDR3 protein: CASSSTRDRVSYNSPLHF. CDR3 coding DNA: TGTGCCAGCAGCTCGACCCGGGACAGGGTCTCCTATAATTCACCCCTCCACTTT.

This chain links TRBV3-1 (or the pseudogene TRBV3-2) with TRBJ1-2; D not resolved. Per germline, CDR1 LGHDT and CDR2 YNNKEL (reference sequence). The V and J ends lost 1 base and 6 bases respectively, with 18 bases between them. This CDR3 spans 16 amino acids. The CDR3 DNA sequence: TGTGCCAGCAGCCAAGGGCCCCACGGAGGGTTAGATGGCTACACCTTC. It encodes CASSQGPHGGLDGYTF.

The chain combines TRBV3-1 (or the pseudogene TRBV3-2) with TRBJ2-3; D ambiguous. The CDR3 has 14 residues. The germline gives CDR1 LGHDT, CDR2 YNNKEL (reference sequence). Deletions cut 4 bases from V and 10 bases from J, with 18 bases between. DNA of the CDR3: TGTGCCAGCAGCCCCCTGGGCTGTATGATAGCGCAGTATTTT. Its protein is CASSPLGCMIAQYF.

This clone has only one observation. The genes are TRBV3-1 (or the pseudogene TRBV3-2) and TRBJ1-4; no firm D call. The CDR3 has 14 residues. V was cut by 0 bases and J by 4 bases, with 6 bases left in between. Germline V CDR1 and CDR2: LGHDT, YNNKEL (reference sequence). The CDR3 nucleotides read TGTGCCAGCAGCCAAGACCAGATTAATGAAAAACTGTTTTTT. Protein: CASSQDQINEKLFF.

This clone was recorded once. DNA of the CDR3: TGCGCCAGCAGCCTAACAGGGACCGCTAACTATGGCTACACCTTC. This encodes CASSLTGTANYGYTF. The chain carries TRBV4-1 and TRBJ1-2; D possibly corresponds to TRBD1 (6 bases). Trimming took 4 bases from V and 0 from J, leaving 12 bases between them. Germline-derived CDR1 and CDR2 are MGHRA and YSYEKL. This CDR3 spans 15 amino acids.

The chain is built from TRBV4-1 and TRBJ2-3; 8 nucleotides match TRBD1. Germline V gene sequence: CDR1 MGHRA, CDR2 YSYEKL. V lost 0 bases to trimming and J lost 2 bases; unmatched junction nucleotides: 7. The CDR3 is made up of 17 amino acids. In DNA, the CDR3 is TGCGCCAGCAGCCAAGATCCACAGGGGGGATCCACAGATACGCAGTATTTT. Its protein product is CASSQDPQGGSTDTQYF.

The gene calls are TRBV9 and TRBJ1-1, with D hard to call. V shed 3 bases and J shed 1 base, with 10 bases lying between them. CDR1 and CDR2 (germline): SGDLS, YYNGEE. The CDR3 is made up of 14 amino acids. CDR3 DNA sequence: TGTGCCAGCAGCGCCAGTCCTTGGAACACTGAAGCTTTCTTT. Protein sequence: CASSASPWNTEAFF.

The CDR3 loop reads CASSSLAGSTTGELFF. The CDR3 region has the DNA TGTGCCAGCAGCTCCTTGGCGGGGAGTACAACCGGGGAGCTGTTTTTT. This rearrangement joins TRBV5-5 to TRBJ2-2; D is possibly TRBD2 (6 bases). Trimming stripped 3 bases from V and 5 bases from J, with 17 bases between. CDR1 SGHKS and CDR2 YYEKEE come from the germline V gene (reference sequence). The CDR3 has 16 residues.

V is TRBV10-3 and J is TRBJ1-1; TRBD1 is a possible D gene (5 bases). The germline CDR1 and CDR2 sequences are ENHRY and SYGVKD. Trimming removed 2 bases at V and 5 bases at J, with 12 bases between. This CDR3 has 14 residues. CDR3 bases: TGTGCCATCAGTGAGGGGGGGGGTTGGACTGAAGCTTTCTTT. Translated, it gives CAISEGGGWTEAFF.

The CDR3 DNA follows: TGCGCCAGCAGCCCCTTCGGGACAGGGGGGAGGCAGCCCCAGCATTTT. It is translated as CASSPFGTGGRQPQHF. This rearrangement joins TRBV5-1 to TRBJ1-5; 11 nucleotides line up with TRBD1. With 4 bases clipped from V and 7 bases from J, the junction kept 10 bases outside the gene matches. The CDR3 length is 16 residues. CDR1 is SGHRS, CDR2 YFSETQ, per germline.